A selection of T cell receptor beta chains follows, all from one sample in a study of blood T cells in healthy people across ages. From the 5' RACE reads, TCRdb called clonotypes with MiXCR, one entry per CDR3 protein. The sample comprises fewer than 1,200,000 distinct CDR3 sequences, about 23% of which are singletons, and about 0.8% rests with the top ten. These data were likewise used in another study, on T cells of mothers and their children.

The sequenced sample consisted of blood. Every receptor here comes from a girl aged 2 to 9 in good health. Both conserved end residues are part of each CDR3. A D gene is named only where the DNA matches it firmly. Clone size is shown for a subset of rows, as once, few, many or a class of expanded clone.

CDR3nt	CDR3aa	abundance	j_gene	d_gene	v_gene
TGCGCCAGCAGCCCCCGGGGGGACCCACGCTGGAATGAGCAGTTCTTC	CASSPRGDPRWNEQFF	few	TRBJ2-1	TRBD2	TRBV5-1
TGCAGCGTTGAGGGAGGGGTTGGGGCACCCGTCTACGAGCAGTACTTC	CSVEGGVGAPVYEQYF	few	TRBJ2-7	TRBD2	TRBV29-1
TGTGCCAGCAGTCTGGGAGGGGACAGGGAGCTCCGGGAGGGAGAGACCCAGTACTTC	CASSLGGDRELREGETQYF	-	TRBJ2-5	-	TRBV6-1
TGTGCCAGCAGCCCTCTATTCGCAGATACGCAGTATTTT	CASSPLFADTQYF	many	TRBJ2-3	-	TRBV7-2
TGTGCCAGCAGCTTATACCCCCAGCTAGCGGAGGGCCAAGAGACCCAGTACTTC	CASSLYPQLAEGQETQYF	few	TRBJ2-5	TRBD2	TRBV7-2
TGTGCCAGCAGCCAAGAGACAGGATTGACCTATGGCTACACCTTC	CASSQETGLTYGYTF	few	TRBJ1-2	-	TRBV3-1
TGTGCCAGCAGTGAAATTGAGCGGGAGAGTAACAATGAGCAGTTCTTC	CASSEIERESNNEQFF	-	TRBJ2-1	TRBD2	TRBV2
TGCGCCAGCAGCAGCACACCCCCAGAGTACAATGAGCAGTTCTTC	CASSSTPPEYNEQFF	-	TRBJ2-1	-	TRBV5-1
TGTGCCAGCAGCGTAGGGGCGTTCCAAGAGACCCAGTACTTC	CASSVGAFQETQYF	many	TRBJ2-5	-	TRBV9
TGCGCCAGCAGCCAAGATCCCGCCGGGACTGGGGCCGGGGAGCTGTTTTTT	CASSQDPAGTGAGELFF	-	TRBJ2-2	-	TRBV4-3
TGCGCCAGCAGCCAAGTGGAGGTCCAAAGCTCCTATAATTCACCCCTCCACTTT	CASSQVEVQSSYNSPLHF	few	TRBJ1-6	-	TRBV4-3
TGTGCCAGCAGCTTGAACAGGGGGCGAAACATTCAGTACTTC	CASSLNRGRNIQYF	few	TRBJ2-4	TRBD1	TRBV7-9
TGTGCCAGCAGTTTAGCTCCCGTCGGAGCTTACGAGCAGTACTTC	CASSLAPVGAYEQYF	-	TRBJ2-7	-	TRBV12-3/TRBV12-4
TGTGCCAGCAGCGGACGGACAGCCCGCTACGAGCAGTACTTC	CASSGRTARYEQYF	few	TRBJ2-7	-	TRBV11-2
TGTGCCAGCAGCTTCTCTCGTTCAGGCGAGCAGTACTTC	CASSFSRSGEQYF	few	TRBJ2-7	-	TRBV7-6
TGTGCCAGCAGCCAGGGACAGAACTACCAAGAGACCCAGTACTTC	CASSQGQNYQETQYF	few	TRBJ2-5	TRBD1	TRBV7-3
TGTGCCAGCAGCTTAGTACAGGGTGGAGAGACCCAGTACTTC	CASSLVQGGETQYF	few	TRBJ2-5	-	TRBV5-1
TGTGCCAGCAGTTCTTTAGCGGGAGAATTCTACAATGAGCAGTTCTTC	CASSSLAGEFYNEQFF	few	TRBJ2-1	TRBD2	TRBV28
TGCAGCGTAACAGGGTCAGGGGCAGATGCGCAGTATTTT	CSVTGSGADAQYF	-	TRBJ2-3	-	TRBV29-1
TGCGCCAGCAGCAGTGGGGACTACACAGATACGCAGTATTTT	CASSSGDYTDTQYF	few	TRBJ2-3	TRBD2	TRBV5-1
TGTGCCAGCAGCCAACTAGCGGGGGCCTACGAGCAGTACTTC	CASSQLAGAYEQYF	many	TRBJ2-7	TRBD2	TRBV7-2
TGTGCCAGTAGTATAATGGGGCTAGCGGAAGCCAAAAACATTCAGTACTTC	CASSIMGLAEAKNIQYF	few	TRBJ2-4	TRBD2	TRBV19
TGTGCCAGCAGCCATTCGGCGGGGGGACCCTACGAGCAGTACTTC	CASSHSAGGPYEQYF	-	TRBJ2-7	TRBD2	TRBV3-1
TGTGCCAGCACCTATTCAGGGACAGGGGGACAGCCCCAGCATTTT	CASTYSGTGGQPQHF	-	TRBJ1-5	TRBD1	TRBV12-3/TRBV12-4
TGCAGCGTTGGCGGGTCTGCTAACTATGGCTACACCTTC	CSVGGSANYGYTF	few	TRBJ1-2	-	TRBV29-1
TGCGCCAGCACTCCTTCACAACTCGGCTACGAGCAGTACTTC	CASTPSQLGYEQYF	-	TRBJ2-7	-	TRBV5-1
TGTGCCAGCAGCCTGGGACGTTCCCCTGGGGCCAACGTCCTGACTTTC	CASSLGRSPGANVLTF	-	TRBJ2-6	-	TRBV7-6
TGTGCCAGCAGTCTCACGGGGGCTCAGGGGAGTGAAGCTTTCTTT	CASSLTGAQGSEAFF	-	TRBJ1-1	-	TRBV6-6
TGTGCCAGCAGCTTGGTCATTCAGACAGATACGCAGTATTTT	CASSLVIQTDTQYF	-	TRBJ2-3	-	TRBV5-6